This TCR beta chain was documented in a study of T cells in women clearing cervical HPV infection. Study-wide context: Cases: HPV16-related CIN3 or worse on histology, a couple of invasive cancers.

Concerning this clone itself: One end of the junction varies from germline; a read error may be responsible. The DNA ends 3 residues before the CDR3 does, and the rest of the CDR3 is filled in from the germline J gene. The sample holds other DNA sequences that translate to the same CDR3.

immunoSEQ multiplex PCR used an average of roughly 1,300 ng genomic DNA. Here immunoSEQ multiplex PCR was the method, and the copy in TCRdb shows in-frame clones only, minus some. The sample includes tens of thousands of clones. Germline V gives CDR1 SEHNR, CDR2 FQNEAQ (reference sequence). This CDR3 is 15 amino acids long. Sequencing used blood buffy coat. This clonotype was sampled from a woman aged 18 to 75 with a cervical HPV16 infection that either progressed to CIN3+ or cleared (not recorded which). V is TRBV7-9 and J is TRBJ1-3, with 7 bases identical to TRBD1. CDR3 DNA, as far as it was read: TGTGCCAGCAGCGTAAACAGGGGAACTGGAAACACA. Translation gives CASSVNRGTGNT. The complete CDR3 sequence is CASSVNRGTGNTIYF. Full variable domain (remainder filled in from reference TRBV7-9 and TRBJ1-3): DTGVSQNPRHKITKRGQNVTFRCDPISEHNRLYWYRQTLGQGPEFLTYFQNEAQLEKSRLLSDRFSAERPKGSFSTLEIQRTEQGDSAMYLCASSVNRGTGNTIYFGEGSWLTVV.